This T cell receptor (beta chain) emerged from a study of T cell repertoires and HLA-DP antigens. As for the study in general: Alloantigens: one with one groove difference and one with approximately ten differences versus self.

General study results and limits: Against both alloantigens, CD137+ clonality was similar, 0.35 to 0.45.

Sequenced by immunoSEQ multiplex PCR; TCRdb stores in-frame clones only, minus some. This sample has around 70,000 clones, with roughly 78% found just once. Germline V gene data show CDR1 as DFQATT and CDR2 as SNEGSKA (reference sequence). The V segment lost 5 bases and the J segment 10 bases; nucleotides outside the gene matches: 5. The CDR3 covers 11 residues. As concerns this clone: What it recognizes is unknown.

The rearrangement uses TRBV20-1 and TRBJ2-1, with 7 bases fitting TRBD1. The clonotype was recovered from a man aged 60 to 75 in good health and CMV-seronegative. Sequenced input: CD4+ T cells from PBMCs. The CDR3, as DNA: TGCAGTGCTTGGACAGGAAACGAGCAGTTCTTC. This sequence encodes CSAWTGNEQFF.